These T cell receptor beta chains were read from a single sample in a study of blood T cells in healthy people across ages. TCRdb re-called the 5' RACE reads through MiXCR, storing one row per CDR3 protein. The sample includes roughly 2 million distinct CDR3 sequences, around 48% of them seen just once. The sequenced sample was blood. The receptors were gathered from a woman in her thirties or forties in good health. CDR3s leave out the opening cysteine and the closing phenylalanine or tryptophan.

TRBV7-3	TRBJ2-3	ASRRTGAYTDTQY
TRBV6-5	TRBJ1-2	ASRIPLGAGYYGYT
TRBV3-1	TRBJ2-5	ASSQGGQPSETQY
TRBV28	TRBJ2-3	ASSSSSAGLTDTQY
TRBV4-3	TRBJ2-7	ASSQDRGWQY
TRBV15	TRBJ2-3	ATSRDQSSGGQLDRVDTQY
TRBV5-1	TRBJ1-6	ASSKQGARNSPLH
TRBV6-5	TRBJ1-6	ASSYSNSATSSYNSPLH
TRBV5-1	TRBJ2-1	ASSLSQGASEQF
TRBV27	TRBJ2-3	ASSFTGWDTQY
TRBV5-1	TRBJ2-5	ASSTDGRQETQY
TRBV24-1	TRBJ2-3	ATSDPTTSADTQY
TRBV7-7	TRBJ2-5	ASSLGPSGGKETQY
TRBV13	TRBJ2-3	ASSFVAGTDTQY
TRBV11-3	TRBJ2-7	ASSLDGSEQY
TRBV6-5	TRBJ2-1	ASSRPSNNEQF
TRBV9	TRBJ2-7	ASSVASGRNSYEQY
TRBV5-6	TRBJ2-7	ASSRELFWEQY
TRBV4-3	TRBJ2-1	ASSLLHSGEQF
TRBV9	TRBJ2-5	ASSVADSQETQY
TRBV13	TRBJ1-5	ASSLGQGVGEGGNQPQH
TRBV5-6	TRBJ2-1	ASSQGWGHLDNEQF
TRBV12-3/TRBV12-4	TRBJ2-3	ASSPGTEVSLSTDTQY
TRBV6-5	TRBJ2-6	ASSYSLPGSSGANVLT
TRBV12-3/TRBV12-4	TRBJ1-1	ASDFTGQRAAF
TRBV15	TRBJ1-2	ATSRDPQGFSGYT
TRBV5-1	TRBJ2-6	ASKTGANVLT
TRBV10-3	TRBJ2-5	AISKLGGQETQY
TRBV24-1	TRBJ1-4	ATSEPTGKVF
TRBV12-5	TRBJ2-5	ASAFTGTPSGTQY
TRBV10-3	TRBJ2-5	AISVGLAGGDNERY
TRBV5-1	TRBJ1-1	ASSLVLREGNTEAF
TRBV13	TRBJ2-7	ASSLGLTRTYEQY
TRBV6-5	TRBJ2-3	ASRRDSGATQY
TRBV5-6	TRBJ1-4	ASSLRQGFEEKLF
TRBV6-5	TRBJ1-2	ASRPPLVDGYT
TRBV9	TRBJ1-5	ASSVAPDGAQPQH
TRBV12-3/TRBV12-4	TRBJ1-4	ASSLRGGADEKLF
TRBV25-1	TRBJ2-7	ASSELDSCEQY
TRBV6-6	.	ASSYWTSDEQY
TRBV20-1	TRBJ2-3	SASGTGPTDTQY
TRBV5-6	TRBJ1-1	ASSSGTGNPEAF
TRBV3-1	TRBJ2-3	ASSQKGQTDTQY